These 3 T cell receptor beta chains came from one sample sequenced in a study of molecular identifiers for immune sequencing clone quantification. TCRdb reprocessed the PCR reads with MiXCR, giving one entry per CDR3 protein. The sample lists around 300,000 distinct CDR3 sequences, roughly a quarter occurring once. The sample was naive CD8+ T cells from blood, with Jurkat cell RNA spiked in. The subset was: FACS-sorted CD8+CD4-CCR7+CD45RA+ naive T cells. These receptors were collected from a human donor in good health. Some libraries in this study had Jurkat cell RNA spiked in.

This clonotype was seen ten or more times. The rearrangement links TRBV28 to TRBJ1-5; maybe TRBD1 (6 bases). Germline CDR1 reads MDHEN; CDR2 reads SYDVKM. The CDR3 has 16 residues. V dropped 6 bases and J dropped 5 bases, with 20 bases sitting between them. CDR3 sequence (DNA): TGTGCCAGCAGAACTCCACGGGACACCCGAGATCAGCCCCAGCATTTT. Its translation: CASRTPRDTRDQPQHF.

This clonotype was seen repeatedly, ten times or more. This chain links TRBV5-6 with TRBJ2-7; 9 nucleotides agree with TRBD2. Germline values: CDR1 SGHDT, CDR2 YYEEEE. This CDR3 is 16 amino acids long. J lost 3 bases, V lost 1 base, and 8 bases had no gene match. In DNA form, the CDR3 reads TGTGCCAGCAGCTTGCGAGCGGGGGGATTAGACTACGAGCAGTACTTC. Translated, it gives CASSLRAGGLDYEQYF.

CDR3: CASSDPDRGETQYF. CDR3 sequence (DNA): TGTGCCAGCAGCGACCCGGACAGGGGAGAGACCCAGTACTTC. The chain uses TRBV25-1 and TRBJ2-5; TRBD1 aligns across 9 bases. Germline CDR1 MGHDK, CDR2 SYGVNS. J gave up 4 bases and V 6 bases, and 6 bases lay outside the gene matches. The CDR3 extends over 14 amino acids.